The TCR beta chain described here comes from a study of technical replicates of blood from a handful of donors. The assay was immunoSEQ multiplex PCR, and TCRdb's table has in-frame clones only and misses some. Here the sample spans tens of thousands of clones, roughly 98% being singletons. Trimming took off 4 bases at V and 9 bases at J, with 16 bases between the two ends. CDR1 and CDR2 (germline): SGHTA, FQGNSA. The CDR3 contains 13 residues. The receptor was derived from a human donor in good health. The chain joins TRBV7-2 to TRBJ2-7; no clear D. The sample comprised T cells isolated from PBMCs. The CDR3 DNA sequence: TGTGCCAGCAGCTACAACCACCAAATTTGGCAGTACTTC. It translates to CASSYNHQIWQYF.